This T cell receptor beta chain stems from a study of vaccination and CD4 T cells after COVID-19. Study-wide context: Convalescent patients gave post-COVID blood a median approximately 100 days post-diagnosis, range 35 to 161.

Treatment reported: approximately nine-day PBMC culture with coronavirus spike peptide pools or control peptides (ViraFEST assay). A single count supports this clonotype. Its antigen is not identified. An Oncomine TCR Beta short-read assay was used to sequence the DNA from cultured CD4+ T cells. Genomic DNA was isolated from CD4+ T cells that had been cultured. MiXCR, applied by TCRdb to the PCR reads, yields one record per CDR3 protein. The sample lists under 20,000 distinct CDR3 sequences, about 77% seen once, with approximately 16% in the top ten. The TCR was taken from a human donor who received a COVID-19 vaccine. This sample comprised CD4+ T cells from blood, cultured in vitro, obtained after SARS-CoV-2 vaccination.

The CDR3 bases are TGCGCCAGCAGCTTGAAGTCCCTAGCGGGGAAGTATTTT. Translating gives CASSLKSLAGKYF. The chain has TRBV5-1 and TRBJ2-3; 9 bases align to TRBD2. CDR1 and CDR2 from the germline V gene are SGHRS and YFSETQ. This CDR3 has 13 residues. Trimming removed 1 base from V and 13 bases from J; junction bases left unmatched: 7.